This TCR beta chain was captured by sequencing in a study of blood T cell repertoires in COVID-19. Looking at the study overall: COVID-19 samples collected from the United States, Italy and Spain covered acute and convalescent phases. Nucleic acid was either cDNA or gDNA, and it came from T cells, B-cell-depleted T cells, or PBMCs.

As processed by the authors: Amplifying reference gene primers gave estimates of nucleated cell counts. The table came from immunoSEQ multiplex PCR; TCRdb's copy has only in-frame clones and leaves some out. Clone size and V and J calls were adopted from that table, with D and trimming inferred from the DNA. This repertoire shows tens of thousands of clones, about 88% found once; its top ten account for approximately 15%. The ends were cut back, 0 bases at V and 10 bases at J, with 10 bases in the middle. CDR1 is SQVTM, CDR2 ANQGSEA, per germline. The CDR3 covers 12 residues. The receptor's source is a man aged 65 to 79 with active COVID-19. The chain employs TRBV29-1 and TRBJ2-1, with D maybe TRBD1 (5 bases). Sequencing used peripheral blood. The CDR3 loop reads CSVEDRVGEQFF. The CDR3 DNA reads as TGCAGCGTTGAAGACAGGGTCGGCGAGCAGTTCTTC.